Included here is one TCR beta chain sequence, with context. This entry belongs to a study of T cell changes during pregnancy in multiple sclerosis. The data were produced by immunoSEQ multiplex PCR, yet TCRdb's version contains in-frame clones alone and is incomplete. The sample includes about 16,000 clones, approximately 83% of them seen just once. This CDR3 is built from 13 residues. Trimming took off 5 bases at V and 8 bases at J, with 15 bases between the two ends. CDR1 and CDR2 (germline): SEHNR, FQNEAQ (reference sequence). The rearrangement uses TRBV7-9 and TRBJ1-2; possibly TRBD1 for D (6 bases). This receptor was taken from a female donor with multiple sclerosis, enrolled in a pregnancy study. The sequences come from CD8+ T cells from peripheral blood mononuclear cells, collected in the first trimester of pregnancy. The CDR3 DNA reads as TGTGCCAGCAGCCCCACCACAGGGCGCGGCTACACCTTC. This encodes CASSPTTGRGYTF. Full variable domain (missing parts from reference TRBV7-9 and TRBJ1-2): DTGVSQNPRHKITKRGQNVTFRCDPISEHNRLYWYRQTLGQGPEFLTYFQNEAQLEKSRLLSDRFSAERPKGSFSTLEIQRTEQGDSAMYLCASSPTTGRGYTFGSGTRLTVV.